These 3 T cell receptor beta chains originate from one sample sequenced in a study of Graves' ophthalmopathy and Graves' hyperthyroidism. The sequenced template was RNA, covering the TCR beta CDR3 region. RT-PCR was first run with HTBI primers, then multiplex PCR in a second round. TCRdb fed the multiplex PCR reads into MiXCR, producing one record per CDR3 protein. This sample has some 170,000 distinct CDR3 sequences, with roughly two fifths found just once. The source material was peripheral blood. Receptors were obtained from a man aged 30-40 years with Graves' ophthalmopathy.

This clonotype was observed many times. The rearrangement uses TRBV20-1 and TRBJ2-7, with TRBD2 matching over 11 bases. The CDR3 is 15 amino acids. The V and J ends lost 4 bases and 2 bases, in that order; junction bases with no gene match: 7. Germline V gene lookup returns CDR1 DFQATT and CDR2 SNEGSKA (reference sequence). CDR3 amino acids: CSAKGTSGSPYEQYF. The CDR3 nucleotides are TGCAGTGCTAAGGGGACTAGCGGTTCCCCCTACGAGCAGTACTTC.

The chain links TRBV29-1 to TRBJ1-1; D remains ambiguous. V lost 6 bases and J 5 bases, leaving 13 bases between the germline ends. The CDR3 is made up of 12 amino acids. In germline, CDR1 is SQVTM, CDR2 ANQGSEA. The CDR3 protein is CSVTEPGTEAFF. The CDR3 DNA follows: TGCAGCGTCACGGAGCCGGGGACTGAAGCTTTCTTT.

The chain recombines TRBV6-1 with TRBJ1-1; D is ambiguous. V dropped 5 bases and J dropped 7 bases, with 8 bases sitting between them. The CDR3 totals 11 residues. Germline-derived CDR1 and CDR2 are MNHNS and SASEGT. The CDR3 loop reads CASSSRVEAFF. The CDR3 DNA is TGTGCCAGCAGTAGCAGAGTTGAAGCTTTCTTT.